Each of the 32 T cell receptor beta chains below was sequenced from the same sample in a study of beta chain features in type 1 diabetes. Antigen specificity for these receptors is unknown. Whole-study findings and limits: In every one of the four CD4+ subsets, TCRB CDR3s were moderately but significantly shorter in Type 1 diabetes patients.

What was sequenced were expressed TCRB transcripts, since all of the isolated RNA had been reverse transcribed. Assay used: immunoSEQ multiplex PCR; TCRdb lists only in-frame clones, some missing. The table includes around 250,000 clones, approximately 15% detected once. The sample taken for sequencing was naive CD4+ T cells from blood. These receptors originate from a man in his thirties or forties with type 1 diabetes.

The genes are TRBV4-1 and TRBJ1-3, with a tentative D call TRBD1 (6 bases). The CDR3 is 14 residues long. Germline V CDR1 and CDR2: MGHRA, YSYEKL. V lost 1 base to trimming and J lost 6 bases, with 10 bases between them. The CDR3 coding sequence is TGCGCCAGCAGCCAAGCCGGACAGCCAAACACCATATATTTT. It is translated as CASSQAGQPNTIYF.

This clone has more than one count but fewer than ten. The CDR3 coding sequence is TGTGCCAGCAGCTTAGAAGCTTTAGGCAGGGGGCGCGAGCAGTACTTC. Translation gives CASSLEALGRGREQYF. The chain joins TRBV13 to TRBJ2-7, with 8 bases that match TRBD1. Losses at the gene ends were 1 base for V and 6 bases for J; bases not matched to a gene: 11. CDR3 length: 16 residues. Germline V lookup: CDR1 PRHDT, CDR2 FYEKMQ (reference sequence).

This chain links TRBV5-6 with TRBJ2-7, with 10 bases lining up with TRBD2. The CDR3 spans 14 residues. CDR1 and CDR2 (germline): SGHDT, YYEEEE. The V gene end was trimmed by 3 bases and the J gene end by 6 bases; junction bases not matched to a gene: 6. CDR3 residues: CASSSPSGRREQYF. The DNA for the CDR3 is TGTGCCAGCAGCTCGCCTAGCGGGAGACGCGAGCAGTACTTC.

The CDR3 nucleotides are TGTGCCAGCAGTAGAACAGGGTCGGGTGAGCAGTTCTTC. Protein product: CASSRTGSGEQFF. J is TRBJ2-1 and V is TRBV6-1, with a tentative D call TRBD1 (6 bases). The CDR3 sequence is 13 residues long. The germline V gene has CDR1 MNHNS and CDR2 SASEGT. V shed 5 bases and J shed 9 bases, with 14 bases lying between them.

This clone was observed a handful of times. This chain links TRBV6-5 with TRBJ2-7; TRBD1 agrees at 7 bases. This CDR3 comprises 13 residues. Looked up from germline, CDR1 is MNHEY and CDR2 is SVGAGI. J was trimmed by 4 bases and V by 2 bases; bases with no gene match: 2. CDR3 region: CASSYARGYEQYF. CDR3 coding DNA: TGTGCCAGCAGTTACGCCAGGGGGTACGAGCAGTACTTC.

This chain joins TRBV29-1 and TRBJ2-3; a possible D gene is TRBD2 (6 bases). The ends were cut back, 6 bases at V and 3 bases at J, with 13 bases in the middle. CDR3 length equals 13 residues. The germline V gene encodes CDR1 SQVTM and CDR2 ANQGSEA. CDR3 sequence reads: CSVEGRLTDTQYF. Written as DNA, the CDR3 is TGCAGCGTAGAGGGGAGGTTGACAGATACGCAGTATTTT.

This sequence joins TRBV5-1 and TRBJ2-2; D may be TRBD2 (6 bases). Trimming pared 5 bases from V and 0 bases from J, leaving 11 bases between. Per germline, CDR1 SGHRS and CDR2 YFSETQ. The CDR3 has 15 amino acids. The CDR3 DNA sequence: TGCGCCAGCAGGGGGGACTCCTCGAACACCGGGGAGCTGTTTTTT. Translating gives CASRGDSSNTGELFF.

This clone occurred a few times. DNA for the CDR3: TGTGCCAGCTCACCGAACAGGGACACTGAAGCTTTCTTT. It encodes CASSPNRDTEAFF. The genes are TRBV18 and TRBJ1-1; perhaps TRBD1 as D (6 bases). This CDR3 has 13 residues. CDR1 and CDR2 (germline): KGHSH, LQKENI. V was cut by 3 bases and J by 3 bases, with 8 bases left in between. The full variable domain, its missing parts supplied by reference TRBV18 and TRBJ1-1, is NAGVMQNPRHLVRRRGQEARLRCSPMKGHSHVYWYRQLPEEGLKFMVYLQKENIIDESGMPKERFSAEFPKEGPSILRIQQVVRGDSAAYFCASSPNRDTEAFFGQGTRLTVV.

This clone was counted only a few times. This chain links TRBV18 with TRBJ2-7; 12 bases agree with TRBD2. CDR3 length equals 15 residues. The J segment lost 2 bases and the V segment lost 6 bases, leaving 5 bases of the junction unmatched. Germline V lookup: CDR1 KGHSH, CDR2 LQKENI. The CDR3 DNA reads TGTGCCAGCTCTAGACTAGCGGGGGACCCCTACGAGCAGTACTTC. Protein sequence: CASSRLAGDPYEQYF.

The chain links TRBV2 to TRBJ2-5; maybe TRBD1 (6 bases). The V and J ends lost 1 base and 1 base respectively, with 10 bases between them. The CDR3 is made up of 15 amino acids. Germline V gene data show CDR1 as SNHLY and CDR2 as FYNNEI. In nucleotides, the CDR3 is TGTGCCAGCAGTGAAGTAGGGACAACCCAAGAGACCCAGTACTTC. This sequence encodes CASSEVGTTQETQYF.

This clone appeared a few times. V gene TRBV7-2 combines with J gene TRBJ1-1; D ambiguous. The CDR3 is 15 amino acids. From germline, CDR1 is SGHTA and CDR2 FQGNSA. Trimming stripped 5 bases from V and 7 bases from J, with 20 bases between. This CDR3 reads CASSLRPVPSGEAFF. The DNA for the CDR3 is TGTGCCAGCAGCCTAAGGCCTGTTCCGAGCGGTGAAGCTTTCTTT.

The J gene is TRBJ2-5, the V gene TRBV11-2; 8 nucleotides line up with TRBD2. Germline V CDR1 and CDR2: SGHAT, FQNNGV. V was pared by 6 bases and J by 5 bases, with 14 bases of the junction left unmatched. CDR3 length: 16 residues. The CDR3 DNA sequence: TGTGCCAGCAGATCCCAAGGCGGGAGGAGTTTGGAGACCCAGTACTTC. Amino acid sequence: CASRSQGGRSLETQYF.

V gene TRBV5-1 combines with J gene TRBJ2-3; 8 bases match TRBD2. V shed 3 bases, J shed 2 bases, and the junction held 2 bases outside the gene matches. The CDR3 totals 14 residues. Per the germline V gene, CDR1 is SGHRS and CDR2 is YFSETQ. Written as DNA, the CDR3 is TGCGCCAGCAGCTATGGACTAGCCACAGATACGCAGTATTTT. Amino acids: CASSYGLATDTQYF.

This rearrangement joins TRBV5-4 to TRBJ1-4, with 7 bases fitting TRBD1. The germline V gene encodes CDR1 SGHNT and CDR2 YYREEE (reference sequence). V lost 4 bases and J lost 3; bases outside the gene matches: 3. The CDR3 runs to 14 residues. The DNA of the CDR3 is TGTGCCAGCAGCGAGACAGGGTCTAATGAAAAACTGTTTTTT. Amino acids: CASSETGSNEKLFF.

The sample holds a few counts of this clone. The rearrangement links TRBV7-2 to TRBJ2-7; 7 bases map to TRBD2. The length of the CDR3 is 15 residues. V dropped 6 bases and J dropped 2; count of bases not matched to a gene: 10. Germline assignment: CDR1 SGHTA and CDR2 FQGNSA. CDR3: CASRLAAGGTYEQYF. CDR3 nucleotide sequence: TGTGCCAGCAGACTTGCTGCCGGGGGGACCTACGAGCAGTACTTC.

The chain links TRBV30 to TRBJ2-5, with 10 bases identical to TRBD2. In germline, CDR1 is GTSNPN, CDR2 SVGIG (reference sequence). The CDR3 spans 17 residues. V lost 3 bases and J lost 1; bases outside the gene matches: 11. In DNA, the CDR3 is TGTGCCTGGAGCGGCGAGCGGGCTAGCGGGGGCCAAGAGACCCAGTACTTC. Translated, it gives CAWSGERASGGQETQYF.

The genes are TRBV10-3 and TRBJ2-5, with 8 positions matching TRBD1. The CDR3 has 16 amino acids. Germline V lookup: CDR1 ENHRY, CDR2 SYGVKD. Trimming removed 2 bases from V and 4 bases from J; junction bases left unmatched: 9. The CDR3 here is CAISERGRGTGETQYF. The CDR3 coding sequence is TGTGCCATCAGTGAGCGGGGAAGAGGGACAGGAGAGACCCAGTACTTC.

This clone turned up a few times. The chain employs TRBV5-6 and TRBJ1-5, with TRBD1 matching over 9 bases. From germline, CDR1 is SGHDT and CDR2 YYEEEE. The J segment lost 0 bases and the V segment lost 2 bases, leaving 3 bases of the junction unmatched. This CDR3 is 16 amino acids long. The CDR3 nucleotides are TGTGCCAGCAGCTTCGGGACAGGGAGTAGCAATCAGCCCCAGCATTTT. Residues: CASSFGTGSSNQPQHF.

This rearrangement joins TRBV6-5 to TRBJ1-2; TRBD1 matches at 7 bases. Looked up from germline, CDR1 is MNHEY and CDR2 is SVGAGI. The V segment lost 0 bases and the J segment 5 bases; nucleotides outside the gene matches: 6. The CDR3 loop spans 15 amino acids. The CDR3 DNA reads as TGTGCCAGCAGTTACTCTGCAGACAGGGAGTATGGCTACACCTTC. It yields the protein CASSYSADREYGYTF.

CDR3 nucleotides: TGCAGCGCCTTCACAACAGGAACCACAGATACGCAGTATTTT. This codes for CSAFTTGTTDTQYF. The chain links TRBV29-1 to TRBJ2-3, with D perhaps TRBD1 (5 bases). The germline CDR1 and CDR2 sequences are SQVTM and ANQGSEA. The V gene lost 7 bases and the J gene lost 2 bases, with 16 bases spanning the gap. The CDR3 covers 14 residues.

This clone has more than one count but fewer than ten. CDR3 loop: CASSLLGQGGYTF. In DNA, the CDR3 is TGTGCCAGCAGTCTACTCGGACAGGGCGGCTACACCTTC. The gene calls are TRBV28 and TRBJ1-2; 8 bases are a match to TRBD1. This CDR3 is 13 amino acids long. V shed 5 bases, J shed 8 bases, and the junction held 7 bases outside the gene matches. The germline CDR1 and CDR2 sequences are MDHEN and SYDVKM.

CDR3 in amino acids: CASSYGVGEQYF. CDR3 in DNA: TGTGCCAGTAGTTACGGGGTAGGCGAGCAGTACTTC. The chain combines TRBV19 with TRBJ2-7, with D possibly TRBD2 on 5 matching bases. CDR1 LNHDA and CDR2 SQIVND come from the germline V gene (reference sequence). The CDR3 consists of 12 residues. Between the trimmed V and J ends, which lost 5 bases and 6 bases, there was a span of 11 bases. Together with reference TRBV19 and TRBJ2-7, the CDR3 gives the full variable domain: DGGITQSPKYLFRKEGQNVTLSCEQNLNHDAMYWYRQDPGQGLRLIYYSQIVNDFQKGDIAEGYSVSREKKESFPLTVTSAQKNPTAFYLCASSYGVGEQYFGPGTRLTVT.

This clone was seen a few times. The chain uses TRBV4-1 and TRBJ1-2, with D tentatively TRBD1 (5 bases). Germline CDR1 is MGHRA and CDR2 is YSYEKL. The ends were cut back, 0 bases at V and 6 bases at J, with 14 bases in the middle. This CDR3 spans 15 amino acids. CDR3 protein: CASSQDPQGIDGYTF. Written as DNA, the CDR3 is TGCGCCAGCAGCCAAGATCCCCAGGGAATAGATGGCTACACCTTC.

The genes are TRBV5-4 and TRBJ1-1; D possibly corresponds to TRBD1 (5 bases). Per germline, CDR1 SGHNT and CDR2 YYREEE (reference sequence). The CDR3 is 12 residues long. DNA for the CDR3: TGTGCTTCCGGCGGGGGTAACACTGAAGCTTTCTTT. Protein product: CASGGGNTEAFF.

The chain combines TRBV1 with TRBJ1-5; the listed D gene, TRBD1, was not tested against the DNA. TRBV1 is shown as a pseudogene. The CDR3 runs to 14 residues. The CDR3 sequence: CTSSHPGGNQPQHF. DNA for the CDR3: TGCACCAGCAGCCACCCAGGGGGGAATCAGCCCCAGCATTTT.

This clone has a handful of counts. The chain links TRBV6-5 to TRBJ1-2; TRBD1 is a possible D gene (5 bases). Germline V gene data show CDR1 as MNHEY and CDR2 as SVGAGI. The CDR3 is made up of 13 amino acids. V lost 5 bases and J lost 1, with 8 bases in between. In nucleotides, the CDR3 is TGTGCCAGCAGTCCACAGGATAACTATGGCTACACCTTC. Its translation is CASSPQDNYGYTF.

The J gene is TRBJ2-7, the V gene TRBV4-2; a possible D gene is TRBD2 (5 bases). This CDR3 has 14 amino acids. Trimming pared 4 bases from V and 0 bases from J, leaving 10 bases between. Germline values: CDR1 LGHNA, CDR2 YNFKEQ. Written as DNA, the CDR3 is TGTGCCAGCAGCCGGACTGGAAGCTCCTACGAGCAGTACTTC. As protein: CASSRTGSSYEQYF.

V gene TRBV18 combines with J gene TRBJ1-1; D perhaps matches TRBD1 (5 bases). The V gene's germline CDR1 is KGHSH and CDR2 LQKENI. The germline V and J ends were trimmed by 1 base and 1 base, with 10 bases remaining between them. The CDR3 consists of 15 residues. CDR3 sequence reads: CASSPRTNPNTEAFF. CDR3 DNA sequence: TGTGCCAGCTCACCACGGACAAATCCGAACACTGAAGCTTTCTTT. The full variable domain, in which reference TRBV18 and TRBJ1-1 provide the parts outside the CDR3, is NAGVMQNPRHLVRRRGQEARLRCSPMKGHSHVYWYRQLPEEGLKFMVYLQKENIIDESGMPKERFSAEFPKEGPSILRIQQVVRGDSAAYFCASSPRTNPNTEAFFGQGTRLTVV.

This clone was seen only a few times. The chain couples TRBV7-9 to TRBJ2-3; tentatively, D is TRBD2 (6 bases). From germline, CDR1 is SEHNR and CDR2 FQNEAQ (reference sequence). With 3 bases removed from V and 0 bases from J, the gap between germline ends came to 13 bases. This CDR3 has 16 amino acids. CDR3: CASSLGLTTSTDTQYF. CDR3 in DNA: TGTGCCAGCAGCTTGGGACTTACTACTAGCACAGATACGCAGTATTTT.

In DNA, the CDR3 is TGTGCCAGCAGCCAAGTGCTTGGTCCGCTAGCGGAGCAGTTCTTC. Residues: CASSQVLGPLAEQFF. The chain combines TRBV14 with TRBJ2-1; TRBD2 is a possible D gene (6 bases). V shed 1 base and J shed 10 bases, with 17 bases lying between them. The CDR3 totals 15 residues. CDR1 SGHDN and CDR2 FVKESK come from the germline V gene.

A few counts support this clone. The chain joins TRBV5-1 to TRBJ1-5; D remains ambiguous. Trimming took off 1 base at V and 0 bases at J, with 8 bases between the two ends. In germline, CDR1 is SGHRS, CDR2 YFSETQ. CDR3 size: 15 residues. CDR3 region: CASSLRGYSNQPQHF. The CDR3 DNA sequence: TGCGCCAGCAGCTTGAGAGGCTATAGCAATCAGCCCCAGCATTTT.

This clone was counted only a few times. Other DNA sequences in the same sample also yield this CDR3. The chain employs TRBV7-9 and TRBJ1-5; D remains ambiguous. This CDR3 spans 13 amino acids. Trimming removed 5 bases from V and 5 bases from J, with 10 bases in between. The germline V gene has CDR1 SEHNR and CDR2 FQNEAQ (reference sequence). This chain's CDR3 is CASSPDGDQPQHF. The CDR3 nucleotides read TGTGCCAGCAGCCCAGACGGGGATCAGCCCCAGCATTTT. Looking up the rest from reference TRBV7-9 and TRBJ1-5 gives the full variable domain: DTGVSQNPRHKITKRGQNVTFRCDPISEHNRLYWYRQTLGQGPEFLTYFQNEAQLEKSRLLSDRFSAERPKGSFSTLEIQRTEQGDSAMYLCASSPDGDQPQHFGDGTRLSIL.